Listed below are T cell receptor beta chains from one sample, sequenced in a study of cytomegalovirus exposure and HLA in healthy donors. The data were produced by immunoSEQ multiplex PCR, yet TCRdb's version contains in-frame clones alone and is incomplete. The repertoire holds 95,000 to 130,000 clones, with about four fifths as singletons. The source material was PBMCs. The receptors here all came from a woman aged 25 to 39 in good health and CMV-seronegative. CDR3s include the opening cysteine and the closing phenylalanine or tryptophan. The order of the fields is clone size, D gene, J gene, V gene, CDR3 protein, CDR3 DNA. The D gene is left open where the match is weak. Size is omitted from some rows. Given values are once, few, many or a class for expanded clones.

few | . | TRBJ1-1 | TRBV5-1 | CASSLEGMEAFF | TGCGCCAGCAGCTTGGAGGGGATGGAAGCTTTCTTT
. | . | TRBJ2-7 | TRBV28 | CASSPGNTPYEQYF | TGTGCCAGCAGCCCCGGGAACACCCCCTACGAGCAGTACTTC
. | TRBD1 | TRBJ1-1 | TRBV7-2 | CASRDRVSTEAFF | TGTGCCAGCAGAGACAGGGTCTCTACTGAAGCTTTCTTT
once | TRBD2 | TRBJ2-5 | TRBV28 | CASSHGRRETQYF | TGTGCCAGCAGTCACGGGAGGAGAGAGACCCAGTACTTC
. | TRBD1 | TRBJ2-2 | TRBV6-1 | CASSLQGAGELFF | TGTGCCAGCAGCCTACAGGGGGCCGGGGAGCTGTTTTTT
few | TRBD2 | TRBJ2-3 | TRBV10-2 | CASSTGLAIVTDTQYF | TGCGCCAGCTCGACCGGACTAGCGATCGTCACAGATACGCAGTATTTT
. | . | TRBJ2-3 | TRBV7-7 | CASSPIISGLWVTQYF | TGTGCTAGCAGCCCTATAATCAGCGGCCTATGGGTTACGCAGTATTTT
. | TRBD2 | TRBJ2-5 | TRBV2 | CASSSRVGRVRETQYF | TGTGCCAGCAGTAGCCGCGTCGGGAGGGTTCGGGAGACCCAGTACTTC
. | . | TRBJ2-3 | TRBV28 | CASSLLLPASADTQYF | TGTGCCAGCAGTTTACTACTCCCAGCGAGCGCAGATACGCAGTATTTT
. | TRBD2 | TRBJ2-3 | TRBV9 | CASSLGLAGDTDTQYF | TGTGCCAGCAGCCTGGGACTAGCGGGAGACACAGATACGCAGTATTTT
. | TRBD1 | TRBJ1-2 | TRBV4-3 | CASSLDRGEGYTF | TGCGCCAGCAGCTTGGACAGGGGGGAAGGCTACACCTTC
. | TRBD1 | TRBJ1-1 | TRBV7-2 | CASSLDRGSPEAFF | TGTGCCAGCAGCTTAGACAGGGGGAGTCCTGAAGCTTTCTTT